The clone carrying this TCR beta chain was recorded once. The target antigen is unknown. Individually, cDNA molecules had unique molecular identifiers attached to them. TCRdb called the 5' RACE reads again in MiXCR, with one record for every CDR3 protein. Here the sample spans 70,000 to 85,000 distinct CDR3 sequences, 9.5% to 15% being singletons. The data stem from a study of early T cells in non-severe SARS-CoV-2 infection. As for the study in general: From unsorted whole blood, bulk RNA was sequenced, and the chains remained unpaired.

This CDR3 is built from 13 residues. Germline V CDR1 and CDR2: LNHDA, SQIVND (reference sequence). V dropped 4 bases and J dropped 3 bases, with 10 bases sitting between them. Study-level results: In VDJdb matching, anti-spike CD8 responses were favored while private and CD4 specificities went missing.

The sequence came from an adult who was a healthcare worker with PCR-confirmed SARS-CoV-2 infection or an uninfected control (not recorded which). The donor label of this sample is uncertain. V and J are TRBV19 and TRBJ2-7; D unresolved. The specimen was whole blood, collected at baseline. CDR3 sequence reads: CASSSGPYYEQYF. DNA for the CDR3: TGTGCCAGTAGTAGTGGACCTTACTACGAGCAGTACTTC.